This paragraph covers one T cell receptor (beta chain) sequence. Germline CDR1 is SGHTA and CDR2 is FQGTGA. The CDR3 is made up of 15 amino acids. Trimming left V 5 bases short and J 4 bases short, with 15 bases between. The source of the sample is a study of blood T cell repertoires in COVID-19. As for the study in general: Acute-phase and convalescent COVID-19 samples originated in the United States, Italy and Spain. PBMCs, B-cell-depleted T cells, or T cells were the source of the cDNA or gDNA that made up the material.

In the study's own analysis: By means of reference gene primer amplification, nucleated cell counts were estimated. Libraries were prepared by immunoSEQ multiplex PCR; TCRdb keeps only in-frame clonotypes and omits some of them. Clonal size and the V and J genes are those of that table, whereas D and trimming came from the DNA. The sample has 200,000 to 300,000 clones; 81% are singletons. Sequenced input: peripheral blood. The chain joins TRBV7-3 to TRBJ2-1, with TRBD2 as a possible D gene (6 bases). This sequence was found in a woman of 80 years or more with acute or convalescent COVID-19. The CDR3 loop reads CASSRTGEGYNEQFF. In DNA form, the CDR3 reads TGTGCCAGCAGCCGCACGGGAGAAGGGTACAATGAGCAGTTCTTC.